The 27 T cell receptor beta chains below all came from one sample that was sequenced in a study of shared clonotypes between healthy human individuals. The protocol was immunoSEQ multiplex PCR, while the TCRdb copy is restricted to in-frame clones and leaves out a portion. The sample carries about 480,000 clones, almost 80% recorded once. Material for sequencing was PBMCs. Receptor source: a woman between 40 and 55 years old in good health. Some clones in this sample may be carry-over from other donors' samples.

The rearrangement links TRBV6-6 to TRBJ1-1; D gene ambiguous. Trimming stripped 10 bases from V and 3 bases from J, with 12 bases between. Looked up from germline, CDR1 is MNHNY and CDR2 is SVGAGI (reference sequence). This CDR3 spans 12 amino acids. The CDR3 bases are TGTGCCACCAAGGTTGGGGACACTGAAGCTTTCTTT. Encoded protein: CATKVGDTEAFF.

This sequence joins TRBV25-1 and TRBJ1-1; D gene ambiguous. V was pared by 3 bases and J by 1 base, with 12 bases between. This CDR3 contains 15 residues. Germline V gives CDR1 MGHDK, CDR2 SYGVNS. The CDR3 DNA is TGTGCCAGCAGTGATCCGGGGTCCGCGAACACTGAAGCTTTCTTT. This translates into CASSDPGSANTEAFF.

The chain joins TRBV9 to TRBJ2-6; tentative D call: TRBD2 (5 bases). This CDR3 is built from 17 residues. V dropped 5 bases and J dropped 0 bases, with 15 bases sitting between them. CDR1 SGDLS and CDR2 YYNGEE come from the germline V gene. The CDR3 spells CASSASSGGSGANVLTF. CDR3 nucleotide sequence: TGTGCCAGCAGTGCTTCCTCCGGAGGCTCTGGGGCCAACGTCCTGACTTTC. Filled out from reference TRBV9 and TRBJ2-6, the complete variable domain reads DSGVTQTPKHLITATGQRVTLRCSPRSGDLSVYWYQQSLDQGLQFLIQYYNGEERAKGNILERFSAQQFPDLHSELNLSSLELGDSALYFCASSASSGGSGANVLTFGAGSRLTVL.

The chain's CDR3 is CASSDRDRGYEQYF. CDR3 sequence (DNA): TGCGCCAGCAGCGACCGGGACAGGGGCTACGAGCAGTACTTC. This chain joins TRBV4-1 and TRBJ2-7; 10 bases are a match to TRBD1. The CDR3 has 14 residues. Germline V gene sequence: CDR1 MGHRA, CDR2 YSYEKL. The trim removed 5 bases at V and 3 bases at J, leaving 4 bases unmatched.

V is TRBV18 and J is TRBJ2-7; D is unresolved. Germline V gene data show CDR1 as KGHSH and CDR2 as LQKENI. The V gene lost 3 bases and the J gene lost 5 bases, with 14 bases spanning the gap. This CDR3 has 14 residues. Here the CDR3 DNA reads TGTGCCAGCTCACCGGGTACCTTTTTGAACGAGCAGTACTTC. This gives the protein CASSPGTFLNEQYF.

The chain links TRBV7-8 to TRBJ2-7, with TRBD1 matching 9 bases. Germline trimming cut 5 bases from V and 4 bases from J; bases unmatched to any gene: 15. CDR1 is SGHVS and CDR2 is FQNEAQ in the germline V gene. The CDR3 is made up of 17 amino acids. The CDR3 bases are TGTGCCAGCAGCCACAACAGGGCGGGACAGGGTCGTTACGAGCAGTACTTC. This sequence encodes CASSHNRAGQGRYEQYF.

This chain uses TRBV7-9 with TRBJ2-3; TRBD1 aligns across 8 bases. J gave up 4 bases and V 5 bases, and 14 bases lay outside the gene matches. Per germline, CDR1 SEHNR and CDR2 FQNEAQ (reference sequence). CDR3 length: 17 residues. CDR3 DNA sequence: TGTGCCAGCAGCCCCATAGGGCAGGGGGCGCGGGCAGATACGCAGTATTTT. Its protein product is CASSPIGQGARADTQYF. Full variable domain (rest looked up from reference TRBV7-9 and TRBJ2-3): DTGVSQNPRHKITKRGQNVTFRCDPISEHNRLYWYRQTLGQGPEFLTYFQNEAQLEKSRLLSDRFSAERPKGSFSTLEIQRTEQGDSAMYLCASSPIGQGARADTQYFGPGTRLTVL.

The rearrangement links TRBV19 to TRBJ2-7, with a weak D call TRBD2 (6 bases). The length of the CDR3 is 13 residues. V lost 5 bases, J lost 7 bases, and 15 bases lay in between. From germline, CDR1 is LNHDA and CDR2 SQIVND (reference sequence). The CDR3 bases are TGTGCCAGTAGTTTTCGGCGGGAAGGGGAGCAGTACTTC. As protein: CASSFRREGEQYF.

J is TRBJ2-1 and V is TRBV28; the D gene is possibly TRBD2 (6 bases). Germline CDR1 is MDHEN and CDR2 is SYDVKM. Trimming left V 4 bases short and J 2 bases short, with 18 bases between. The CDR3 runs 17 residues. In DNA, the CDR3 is TGTGCCAGCAGTTCGCCCTCGGGAGTGGAGGCCTACAATGAGCAGTTCTTC. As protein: CASSSPSGVEAYNEQFF.

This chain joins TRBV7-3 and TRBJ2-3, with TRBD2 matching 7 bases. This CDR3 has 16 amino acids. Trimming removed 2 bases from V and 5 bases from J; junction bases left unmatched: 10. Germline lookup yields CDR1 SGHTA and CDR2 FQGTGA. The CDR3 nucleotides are TGTGCCAGCAGCTTAGTGGGAGCGGGAACCGGAGATACGCAGTATTTT. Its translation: CASSLVGAGTGDTQYF. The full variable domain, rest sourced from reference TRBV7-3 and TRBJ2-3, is GAGVSQTPSNKVTEKGKYVELRCDPISGHTALYWYRQSLGQGPEFLIYFQGTGAADDSGLPNDRFFAVRPEGSVSTLKIQRTERGDSAVYLCASSLVGAGTGDTQYFGPGTRLTVL.

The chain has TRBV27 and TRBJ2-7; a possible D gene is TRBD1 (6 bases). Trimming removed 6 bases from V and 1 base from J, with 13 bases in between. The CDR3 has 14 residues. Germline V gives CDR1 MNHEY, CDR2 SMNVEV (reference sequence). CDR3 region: CASSDRPISYEQYF. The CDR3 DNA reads TGTGCCAGCAGCGACAGGCCTATTTCCTACGAGCAGTACTTC.

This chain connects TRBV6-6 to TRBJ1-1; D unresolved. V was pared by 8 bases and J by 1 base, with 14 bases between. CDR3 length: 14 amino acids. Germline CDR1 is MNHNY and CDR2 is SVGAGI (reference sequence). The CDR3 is CASERPGENTEAFF. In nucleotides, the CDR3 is TGTGCCAGCGAACGGCCAGGAGAGAACACTGAAGCTTTCTTT.

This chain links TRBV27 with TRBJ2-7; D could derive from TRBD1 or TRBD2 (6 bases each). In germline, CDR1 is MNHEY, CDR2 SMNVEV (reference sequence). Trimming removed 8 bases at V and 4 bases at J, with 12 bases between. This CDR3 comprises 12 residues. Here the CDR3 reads CASSQGRYEQYF. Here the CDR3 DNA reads TGTGCCAGCTCTCAGGGGAGGTACGAGCAGTACTTC.

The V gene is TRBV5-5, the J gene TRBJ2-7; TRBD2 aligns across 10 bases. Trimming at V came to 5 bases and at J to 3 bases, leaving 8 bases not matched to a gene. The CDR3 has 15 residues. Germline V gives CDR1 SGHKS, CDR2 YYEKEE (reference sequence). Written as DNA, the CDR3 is TGTGCCAGCAGAGCCGGACTAGCGGACCTCTACGAGCAGTACTTC. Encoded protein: CASRAGLADLYEQYF.

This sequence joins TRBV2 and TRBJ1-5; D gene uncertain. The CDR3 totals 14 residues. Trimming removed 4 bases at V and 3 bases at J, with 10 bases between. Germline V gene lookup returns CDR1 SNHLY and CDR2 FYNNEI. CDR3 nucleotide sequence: TGTGCCAGCAGTGTTGGGGTGAACAATCAGCCCCAGCATTTT. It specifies CASSVGVNNQPQHF.

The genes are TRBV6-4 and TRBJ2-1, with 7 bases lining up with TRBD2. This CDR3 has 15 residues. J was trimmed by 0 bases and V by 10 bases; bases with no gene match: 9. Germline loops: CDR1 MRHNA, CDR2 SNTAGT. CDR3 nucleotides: TGTGCCACCGACCCTAGCGGAAGCTCCTACAATGAGCAGTTCTTC. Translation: CATDPSGSSYNEQFF.

DNA for the CDR3: TGTGCCAGCAGCCACTTGATGGGTACCCGGACGGAGGGCTGGGGCGAGCAGTACTTC. It specifies CASSHLMGTRTEGWGEQYF. The V gene is TRBV14, the J gene TRBJ2-7; D possibly corresponds to TRBD2 (6 bases). The CDR3 runs 19 residues. CDR1 is SGHDN, CDR2 FVKESK, per germline. V lost 3 bases, J lost 6 bases, and 30 bases lay in between.

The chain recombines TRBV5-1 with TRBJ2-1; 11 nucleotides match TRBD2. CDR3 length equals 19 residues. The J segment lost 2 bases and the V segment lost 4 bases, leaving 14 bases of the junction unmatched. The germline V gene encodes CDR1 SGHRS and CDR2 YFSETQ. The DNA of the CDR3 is TGCGCCAGCAGCACCGGACTAGCGGGTAACCTGAAAGCCTACAATGAGCAGTTCTTC. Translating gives CASSTGLAGNLKAYNEQFF.

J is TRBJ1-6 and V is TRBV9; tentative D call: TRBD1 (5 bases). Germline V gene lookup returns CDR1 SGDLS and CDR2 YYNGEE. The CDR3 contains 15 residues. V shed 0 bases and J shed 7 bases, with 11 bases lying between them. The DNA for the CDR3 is TGTGCCAGCAGCGTAGGCCACGGGGGGAATTCACCCCTCCACTTT. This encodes CASSVGHGGNSPLHF.

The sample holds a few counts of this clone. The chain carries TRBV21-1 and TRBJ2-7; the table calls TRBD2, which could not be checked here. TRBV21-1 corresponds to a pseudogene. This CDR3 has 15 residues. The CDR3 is CASSTDGRAHDEQYF. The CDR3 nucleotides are TGTGCCAGCAGCACTGACGGGAGGGCCCACGACGAGCAGTACTTC.

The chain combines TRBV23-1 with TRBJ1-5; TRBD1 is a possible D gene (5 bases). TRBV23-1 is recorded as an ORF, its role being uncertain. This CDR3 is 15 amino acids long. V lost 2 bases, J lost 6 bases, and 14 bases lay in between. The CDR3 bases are TGCGCCAGCAGTCAACCGGGGGGAAATGGTCAGCCCCAGCATTTT. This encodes CASSQPGGNGQPQHF.

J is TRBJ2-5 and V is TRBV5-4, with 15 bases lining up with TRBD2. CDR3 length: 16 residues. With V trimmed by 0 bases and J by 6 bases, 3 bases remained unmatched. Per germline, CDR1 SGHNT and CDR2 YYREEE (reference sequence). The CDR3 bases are TGTGCCAGCAGCTTGGATGGACTAGCGGGGGGGAAGACCCAGTACTTC. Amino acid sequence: CASSLDGLAGGKTQYF.

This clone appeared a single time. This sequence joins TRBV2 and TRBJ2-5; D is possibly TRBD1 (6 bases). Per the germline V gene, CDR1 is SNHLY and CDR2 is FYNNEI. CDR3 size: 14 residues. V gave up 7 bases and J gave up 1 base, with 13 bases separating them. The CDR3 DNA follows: TGTGCCAGCAAAAATGACAGGCCCCAAGAGACCCAGTACTTC. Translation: CASKNDRPQETQYF.

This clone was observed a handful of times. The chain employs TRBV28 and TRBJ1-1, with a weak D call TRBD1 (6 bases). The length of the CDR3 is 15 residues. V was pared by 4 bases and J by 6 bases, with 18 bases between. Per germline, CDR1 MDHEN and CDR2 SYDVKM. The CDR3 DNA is TGTGCCAGCAGTTCAGCTACAGGGTCGGGTGCTGAAGCTTTCTTT. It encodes CASSSATGSGAEAFF.

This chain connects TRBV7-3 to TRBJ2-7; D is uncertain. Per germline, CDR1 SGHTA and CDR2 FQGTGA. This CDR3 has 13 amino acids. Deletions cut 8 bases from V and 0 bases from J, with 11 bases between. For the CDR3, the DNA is TGTGCCAGCTCCCCTGATGGCTCCTACGAGCAGTACTTC. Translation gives CASSPDGSYEQYF. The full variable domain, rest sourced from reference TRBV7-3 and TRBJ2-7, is GAGVSQTPSNKVTEKGKYVELRCDPISGHTALYWYRQSLGQGPEFLIYFQGTGAADDSGLPNDRFFAVRPEGSVSTLKIQRTERGDSAVYLCASSPDGSYEQYFGPGTRLTVT.

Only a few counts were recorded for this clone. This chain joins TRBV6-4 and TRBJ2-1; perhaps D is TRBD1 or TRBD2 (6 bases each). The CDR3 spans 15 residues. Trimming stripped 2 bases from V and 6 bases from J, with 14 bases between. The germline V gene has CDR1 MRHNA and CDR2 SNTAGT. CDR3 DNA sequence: TGTGCCAGCAGTGACCAGGGGAGCGGGTCCAATGAGCAGTTCTTC. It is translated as CASSDQGSGSNEQFF.

The CDR3 is CASMADRGHGYTF. CDR3 bases: TGTGCCAGCATGGCGGACAGGGGGCATGGCTACACCTTC. The gene calls are TRBV2 and TRBJ1-2; 11 bases fit TRBD1. CDR3 length: 13 amino acids. The junction had 4 bases not matched to a gene; V was cut back by 7 bases and J by 6 bases. CDR1 SNHLY and CDR2 FYNNEI come from the germline V gene.